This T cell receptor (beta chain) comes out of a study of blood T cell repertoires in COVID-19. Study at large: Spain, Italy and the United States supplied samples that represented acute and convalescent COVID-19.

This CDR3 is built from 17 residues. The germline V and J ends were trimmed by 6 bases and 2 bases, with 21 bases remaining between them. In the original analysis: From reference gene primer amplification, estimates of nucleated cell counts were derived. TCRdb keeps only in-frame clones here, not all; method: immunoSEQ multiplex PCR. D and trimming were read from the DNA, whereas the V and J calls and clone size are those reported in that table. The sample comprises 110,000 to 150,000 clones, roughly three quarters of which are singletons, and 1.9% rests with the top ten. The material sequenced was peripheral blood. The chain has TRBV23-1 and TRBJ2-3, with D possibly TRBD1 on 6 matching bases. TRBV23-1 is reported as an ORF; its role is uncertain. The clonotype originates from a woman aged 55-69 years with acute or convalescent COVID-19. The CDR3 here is CASSDSGDTRYTDTQYF. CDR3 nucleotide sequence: TGCGCCAGCAGCGATTCAGGGGACACAAGATACACAGATACGCAGTATTTT.